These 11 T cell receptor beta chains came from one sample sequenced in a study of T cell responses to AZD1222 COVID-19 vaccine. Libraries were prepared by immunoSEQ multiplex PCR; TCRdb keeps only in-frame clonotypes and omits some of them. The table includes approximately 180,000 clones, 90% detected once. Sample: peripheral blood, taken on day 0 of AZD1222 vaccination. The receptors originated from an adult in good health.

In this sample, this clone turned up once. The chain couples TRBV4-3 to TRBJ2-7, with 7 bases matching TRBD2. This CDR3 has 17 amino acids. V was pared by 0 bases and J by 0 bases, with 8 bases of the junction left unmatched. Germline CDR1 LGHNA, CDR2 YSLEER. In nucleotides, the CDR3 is TGCGCCAGCAGCCAAGAAACCCGCTCTAGCGGCTCCTACGAGCAGTACTTC. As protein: CASSQETRSSGSYEQYF.

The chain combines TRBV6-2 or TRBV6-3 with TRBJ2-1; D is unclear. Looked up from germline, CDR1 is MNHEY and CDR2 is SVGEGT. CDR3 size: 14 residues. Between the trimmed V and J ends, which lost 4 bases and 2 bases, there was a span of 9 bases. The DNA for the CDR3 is TGTGCCAGCAGTTTCACTCCCGCCTACAATGAGCAGTTCTTC. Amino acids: CASSFTPAYNEQFF.

The CDR3 nucleotides are TGTGCCTGGAGTCTGGGCGGGGGGTTCCAAGAGACCCAGTACTTC. Amino acids: CAWSLGGGFQETQYF. This chain uses TRBV30 with TRBJ2-5; TRBD2 agrees at 8 bases. Germline V gene lookup returns CDR1 GTSNPN and CDR2 SVGIG (reference sequence). The CDR3 consists of 15 residues. J lost 1 base, V lost 2 bases, and 6 bases had no gene match.

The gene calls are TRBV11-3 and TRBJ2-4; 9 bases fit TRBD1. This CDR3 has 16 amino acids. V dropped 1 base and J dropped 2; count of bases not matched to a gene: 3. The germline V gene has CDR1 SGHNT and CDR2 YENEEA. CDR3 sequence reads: CASSLGQGGPKNIQYF. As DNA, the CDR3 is TGTGCCAGCAGCTTAGGACAGGGGGGACCCAAAAACATTCAGTACTTC.

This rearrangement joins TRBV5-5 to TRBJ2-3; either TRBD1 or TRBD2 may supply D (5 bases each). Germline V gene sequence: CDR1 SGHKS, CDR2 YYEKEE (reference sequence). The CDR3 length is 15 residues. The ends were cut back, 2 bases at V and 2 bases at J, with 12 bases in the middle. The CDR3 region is CASSFEGFVTDTQYF. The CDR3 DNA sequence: TGTGCCAGCAGCTTCGAGGGGTTCGTCACAGATACGCAGTATTTT.

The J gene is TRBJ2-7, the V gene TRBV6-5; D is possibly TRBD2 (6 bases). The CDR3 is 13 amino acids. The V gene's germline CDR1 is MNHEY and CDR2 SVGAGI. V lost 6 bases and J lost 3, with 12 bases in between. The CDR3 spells CASRPGLNYEQYF. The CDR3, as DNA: TGTGCCAGCAGACCGGGACTGAACTACGAGCAGTACTTC.

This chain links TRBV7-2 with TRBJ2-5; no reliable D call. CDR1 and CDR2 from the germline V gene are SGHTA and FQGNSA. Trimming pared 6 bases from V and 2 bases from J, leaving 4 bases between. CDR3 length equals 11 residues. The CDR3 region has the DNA TGTGCCAGCAGATCGCAAGAGACCCAGTACTTC. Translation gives CASRSQETQYF.

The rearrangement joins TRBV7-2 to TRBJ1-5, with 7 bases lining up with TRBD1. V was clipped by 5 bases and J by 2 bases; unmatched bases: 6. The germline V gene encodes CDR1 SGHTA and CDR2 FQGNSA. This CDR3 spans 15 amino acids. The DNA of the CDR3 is TGTGCCAGCAGCGGCACAGGGGCGGGCAATCAGCCCCAGCATTTT. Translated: CASSGTGAGNQPQHF.

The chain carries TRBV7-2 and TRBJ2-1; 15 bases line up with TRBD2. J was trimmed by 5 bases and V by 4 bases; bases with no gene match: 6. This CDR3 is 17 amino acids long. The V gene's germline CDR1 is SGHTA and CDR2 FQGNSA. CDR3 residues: CASSSSGTSGGNNEQFF. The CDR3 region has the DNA TGTGCCAGCAGCTCCTCAGGGACTAGCGGGGGGAACAATGAGCAGTTCTTC.

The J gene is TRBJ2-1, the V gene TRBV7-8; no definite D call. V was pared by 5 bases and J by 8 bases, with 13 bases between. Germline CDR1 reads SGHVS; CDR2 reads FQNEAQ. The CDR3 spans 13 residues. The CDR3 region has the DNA TGTGCCAGCAGCGGGTTTCTCGGGCATGAGCAGTTCTTC. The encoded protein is CASSGFLGHEQFF.

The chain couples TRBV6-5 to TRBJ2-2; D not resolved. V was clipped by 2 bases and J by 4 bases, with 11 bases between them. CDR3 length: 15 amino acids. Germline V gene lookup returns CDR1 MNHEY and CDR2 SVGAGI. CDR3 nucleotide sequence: TGTGCCAGCAGTTACCGGCCCAGCAGCACCGGGGAGCTGTTTTTT. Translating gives CASSYRPSSTGELFF.